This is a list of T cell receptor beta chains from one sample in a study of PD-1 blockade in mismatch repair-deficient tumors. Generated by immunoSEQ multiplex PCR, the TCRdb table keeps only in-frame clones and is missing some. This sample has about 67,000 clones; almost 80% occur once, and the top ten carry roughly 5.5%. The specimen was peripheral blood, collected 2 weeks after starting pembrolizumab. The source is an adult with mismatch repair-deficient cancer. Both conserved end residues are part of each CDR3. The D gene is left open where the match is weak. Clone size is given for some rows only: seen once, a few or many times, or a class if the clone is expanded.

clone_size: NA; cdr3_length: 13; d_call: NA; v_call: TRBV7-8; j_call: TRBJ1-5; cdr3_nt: TGTGCCAGCAGCCCGGTTTACTTCCAGCCCCAGCATTTT; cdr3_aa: CASSPVYFQPQHF
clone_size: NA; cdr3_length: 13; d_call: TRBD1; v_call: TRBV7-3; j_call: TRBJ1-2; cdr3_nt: TGTGCCAGCAGCATTGGGACAGGGTATGGCTACACCTTC; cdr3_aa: CASSIGTGYGYTF
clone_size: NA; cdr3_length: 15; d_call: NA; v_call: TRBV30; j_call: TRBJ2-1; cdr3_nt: TGTGCCTGGAGTGAGGACAAGGGGTTTGGGGATGAGCAGTTCTTC; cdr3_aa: CAWSEDKGFGDEQFF
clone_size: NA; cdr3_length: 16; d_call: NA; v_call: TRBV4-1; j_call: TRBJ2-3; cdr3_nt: TGCGCCAGCAGCCAATGGAGCGGACCAAGCACAGATACGCAGTATTTT; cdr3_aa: CASSQWSGPSTDTQYF
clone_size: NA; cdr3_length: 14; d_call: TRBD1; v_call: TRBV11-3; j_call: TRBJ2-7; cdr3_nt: TGTGCCAGCAGCTCGGGACAGGCCTCCGACGAGCAGTACTTC; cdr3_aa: CASSSGQASDEQYF
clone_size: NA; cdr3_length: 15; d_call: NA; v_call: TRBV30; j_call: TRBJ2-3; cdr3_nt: TGTGCCTGGGGAGGGGGGTTCGGGAGCACAGATACGCAGTATTTT; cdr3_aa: CAWGGGFGSTDTQYF
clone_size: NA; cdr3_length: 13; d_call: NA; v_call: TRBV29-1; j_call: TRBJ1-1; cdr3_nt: TGCAGCGTTGTGAGTGGGGTGAACACTGAAGCTTTCTTT; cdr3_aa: CSVVSGVNTEAFF
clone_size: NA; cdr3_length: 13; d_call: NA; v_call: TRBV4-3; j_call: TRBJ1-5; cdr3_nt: TGCGCCAGCAGCCAAGAGGGGTTTCAGCCCCAGCATTTT; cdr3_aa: CASSQEGFQPQHF
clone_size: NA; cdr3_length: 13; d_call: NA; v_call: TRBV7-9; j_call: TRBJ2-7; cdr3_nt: TGTGCCAGCAGCTTTAGCAACAGCTACGAGCAGTACTTC; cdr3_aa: CASSFSNSYEQYF
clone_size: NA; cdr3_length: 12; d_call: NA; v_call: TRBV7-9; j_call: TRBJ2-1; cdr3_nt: TGTGCCAGCACCACTTTTTCGGTTGAGCAGTTCTTC; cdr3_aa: CASTTFSVEQFF
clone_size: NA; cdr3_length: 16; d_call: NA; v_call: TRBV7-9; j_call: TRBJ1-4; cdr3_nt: TGTGCCAGCAGCCTCCGGACCCAGCCCACTAATGAAAAACTGTTTTTT; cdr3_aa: CASSLRTQPTNEKLFF
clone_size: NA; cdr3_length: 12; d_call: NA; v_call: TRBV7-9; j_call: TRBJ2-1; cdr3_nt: TGTGCCAGCAGCTTGGGAGGGGGTGAGCAGTTCTTC; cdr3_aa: CASSLGGGEQFF
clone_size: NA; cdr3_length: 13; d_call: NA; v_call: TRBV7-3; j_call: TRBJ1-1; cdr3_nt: TGTGCCAGCAGCGCGGGGAGGAACACTGAAGCTTTCTTT; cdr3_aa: CASSAGRNTEAFF
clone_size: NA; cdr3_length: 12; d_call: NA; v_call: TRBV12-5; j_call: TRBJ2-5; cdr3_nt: TGTGCTAGTGGTTTGGGCGGGGAGACCCAGTACTTC; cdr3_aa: CASGLGGETQYF
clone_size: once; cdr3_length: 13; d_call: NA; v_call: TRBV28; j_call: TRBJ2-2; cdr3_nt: TGTGCCACCGTCGGGACGAACACCGGGGAGCTGTTTTTT; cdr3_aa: CATVGTNTGELFF
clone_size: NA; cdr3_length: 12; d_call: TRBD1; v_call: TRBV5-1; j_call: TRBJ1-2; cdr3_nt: TGCGCCAGCAGCTATGACAGGGACCCGGGTACCTTC; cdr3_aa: CASSYDRDPGTF
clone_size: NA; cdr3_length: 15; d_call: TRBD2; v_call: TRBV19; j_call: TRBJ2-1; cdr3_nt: TGTGCCAGTAGTATCCCTTCGGGGGGGATTAATGAGCAGTTCTTC; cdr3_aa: CASSIPSGGINEQFF
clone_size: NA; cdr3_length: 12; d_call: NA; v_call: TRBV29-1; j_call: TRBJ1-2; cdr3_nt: TGCAGCGTTAAACAAAGCCCCTATGGCTACACCTTC; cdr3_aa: CSVKQSPYGYTF
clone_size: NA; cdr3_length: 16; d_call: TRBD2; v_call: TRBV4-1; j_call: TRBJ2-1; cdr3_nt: TGCGCCAGCAGCTCCCATGGACTAGCGAAATACAATGAGCAGTTCTTC; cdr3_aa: CASSSHGLAKYNEQFF
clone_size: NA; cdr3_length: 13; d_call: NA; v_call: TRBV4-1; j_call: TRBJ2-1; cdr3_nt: TGCGCCAGCAGCCCCGTTGGCGGACGGGAGCAGTTCTTC; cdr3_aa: CASSPVGGREQFF
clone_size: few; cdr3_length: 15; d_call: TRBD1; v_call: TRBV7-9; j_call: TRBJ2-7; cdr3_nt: TGTGCCAGCAGCGTGGGACAGGGCCTCTCCTACGAGCAGTACTTC; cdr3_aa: CASSVGQGLSYEQYF
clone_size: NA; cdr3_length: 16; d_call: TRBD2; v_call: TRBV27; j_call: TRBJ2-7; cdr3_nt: TGTGCCAGCAGTTTACGCGGACTAGCGGGAGCCTACGAGCAGTACTTC; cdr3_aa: CASSLRGLAGAYEQYF
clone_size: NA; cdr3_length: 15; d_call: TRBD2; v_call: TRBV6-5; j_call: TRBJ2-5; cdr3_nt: TGTGCCAGCAGTTACTCGGCACGGGGGGTGGAGACCCAGTACTTC; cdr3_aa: CASSYSARGVETQYF
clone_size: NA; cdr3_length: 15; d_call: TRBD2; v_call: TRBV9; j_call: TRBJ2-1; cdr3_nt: TGTGCCAGCAGCGTAGTAGCGGGAGGGTCGGGTGAGCAGTTCTTC; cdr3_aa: CASSVVAGGSGEQFF
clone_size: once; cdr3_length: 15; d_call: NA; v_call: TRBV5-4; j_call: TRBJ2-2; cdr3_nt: TGTGCCAGCAGCTTTGTAACGGGATCCACCGGGGAGCTGTTTTTT; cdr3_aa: CASSFVTGSTGELFF
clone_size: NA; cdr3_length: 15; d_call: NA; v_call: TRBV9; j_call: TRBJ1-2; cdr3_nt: TGTGCCAGCAGCCCAAATCCGACCGCTAACTATGGCTACACCTTC; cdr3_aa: CASSPNPTANYGYTF
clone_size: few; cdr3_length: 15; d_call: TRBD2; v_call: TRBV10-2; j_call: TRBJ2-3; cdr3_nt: TGCGCCAGCAGTGGTGAGGCTAGCGGGACAGATACGCAGTATTTT; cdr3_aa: CASSGEASGTDTQYF
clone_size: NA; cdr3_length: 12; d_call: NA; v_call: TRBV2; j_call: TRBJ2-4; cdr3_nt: TGTGCCAGCAGTGAAGTACAGCTTATTCAGTACTTC; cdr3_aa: CASSEVQLIQYF
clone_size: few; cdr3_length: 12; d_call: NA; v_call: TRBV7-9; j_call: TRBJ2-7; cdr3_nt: TGTGCCAGCAGCTTAATCCTTCGGGAGCAGTACTTC; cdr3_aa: CASSLILREQYF
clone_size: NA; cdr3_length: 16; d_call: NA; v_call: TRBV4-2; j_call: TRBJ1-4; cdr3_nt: TGTGCCAGCAGCCAAGATAGGGCCCTAGCTGGTGGAAAACTGTTTTTT; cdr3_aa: CASSQDRALAGGKLFF